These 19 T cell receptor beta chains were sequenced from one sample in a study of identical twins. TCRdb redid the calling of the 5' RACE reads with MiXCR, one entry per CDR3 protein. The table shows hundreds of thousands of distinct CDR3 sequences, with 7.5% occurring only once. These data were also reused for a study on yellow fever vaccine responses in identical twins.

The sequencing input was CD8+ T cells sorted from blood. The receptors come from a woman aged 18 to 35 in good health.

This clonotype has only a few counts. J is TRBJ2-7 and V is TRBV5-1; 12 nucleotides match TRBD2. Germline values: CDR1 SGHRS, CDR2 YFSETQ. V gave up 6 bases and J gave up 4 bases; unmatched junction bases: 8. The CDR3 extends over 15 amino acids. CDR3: CASKTSGSIVYEQYF. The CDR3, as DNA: TGCGCCAGCAAGACTAGCGGGAGTATTGTGTACGAGCAGTACTTC.

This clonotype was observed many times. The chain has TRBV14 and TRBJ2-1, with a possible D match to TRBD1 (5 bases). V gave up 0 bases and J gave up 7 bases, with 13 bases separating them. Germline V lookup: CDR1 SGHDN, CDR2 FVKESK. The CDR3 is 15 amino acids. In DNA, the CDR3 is TGTGCCAGCAGCCAAGATATGGGGCAGCAGAATGAGCAGTTCTTC. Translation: CASSQDMGQQNEQFF.

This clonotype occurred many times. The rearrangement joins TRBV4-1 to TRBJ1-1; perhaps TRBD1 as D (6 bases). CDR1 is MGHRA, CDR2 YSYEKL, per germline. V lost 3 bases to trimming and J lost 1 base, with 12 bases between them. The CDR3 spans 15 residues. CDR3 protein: CASSQVTGGNTEAFF. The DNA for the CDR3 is TGCGCCAGCAGCCAGGTGACAGGTGGGAACACTGAAGCTTTCTTT.

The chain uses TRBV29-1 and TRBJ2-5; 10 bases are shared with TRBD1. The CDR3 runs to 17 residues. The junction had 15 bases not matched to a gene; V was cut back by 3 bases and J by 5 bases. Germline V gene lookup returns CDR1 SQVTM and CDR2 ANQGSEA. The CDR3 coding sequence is TGCAGCGTTGACCACCGGGACAGGGGTTCAGGAGCGGAGACCCAGTACTTC. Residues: CSVDHRDRGSGAETQYF.

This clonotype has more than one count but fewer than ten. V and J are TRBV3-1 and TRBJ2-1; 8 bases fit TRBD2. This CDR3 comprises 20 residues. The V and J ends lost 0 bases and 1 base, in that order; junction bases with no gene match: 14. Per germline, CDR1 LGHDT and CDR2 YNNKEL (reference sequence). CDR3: CASSQDTPILAGRSYNEQFF. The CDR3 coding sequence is TGTGCCAGCAGCCAAGATACCCCCATTTTAGCGGGAAGGTCCTACAATGAGCAGTTCTTC.

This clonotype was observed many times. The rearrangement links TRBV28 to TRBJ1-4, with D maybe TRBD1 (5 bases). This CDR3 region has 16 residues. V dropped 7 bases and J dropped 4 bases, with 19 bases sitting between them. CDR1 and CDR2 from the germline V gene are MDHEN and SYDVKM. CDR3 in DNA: TGTGCCAGCACTAGAGAGCCGGGACTCCGTAATGAAAAACTGTTTTTT. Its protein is CASTREPGLRNEKLFF.

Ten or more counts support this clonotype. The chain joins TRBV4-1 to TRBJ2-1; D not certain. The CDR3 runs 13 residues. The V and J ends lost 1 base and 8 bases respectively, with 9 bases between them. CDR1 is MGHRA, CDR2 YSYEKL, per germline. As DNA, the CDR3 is TGCGCCAGCAGCCAAGTAATACCCCATGAGCAGTTCTTC. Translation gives CASSQVIPHEQFF.

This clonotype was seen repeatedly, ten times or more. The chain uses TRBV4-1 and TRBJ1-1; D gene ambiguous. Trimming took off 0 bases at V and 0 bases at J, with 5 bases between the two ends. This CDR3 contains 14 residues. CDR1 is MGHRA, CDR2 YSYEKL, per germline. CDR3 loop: CASSQDSLNTEAFF. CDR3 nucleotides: TGCGCCAGCAGCCAAGACAGCTTGAACACTGAAGCTTTCTTT.

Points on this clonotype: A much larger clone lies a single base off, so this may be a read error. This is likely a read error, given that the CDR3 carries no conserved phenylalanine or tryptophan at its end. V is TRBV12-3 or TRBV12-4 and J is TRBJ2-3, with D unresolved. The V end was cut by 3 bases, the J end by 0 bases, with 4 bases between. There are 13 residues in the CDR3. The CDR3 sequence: CASSFVSTDTQYS. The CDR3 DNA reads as TGTGCCAGCAGTTTTGTTAGCACAGATACGCAGTATTCT.

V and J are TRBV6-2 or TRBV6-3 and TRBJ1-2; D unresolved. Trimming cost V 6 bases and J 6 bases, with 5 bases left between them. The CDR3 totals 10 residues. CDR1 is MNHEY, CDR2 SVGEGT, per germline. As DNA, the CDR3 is TGTGCCAGCAGGCCCCATGGCTACACCTTC. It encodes CASRPHGYTF.

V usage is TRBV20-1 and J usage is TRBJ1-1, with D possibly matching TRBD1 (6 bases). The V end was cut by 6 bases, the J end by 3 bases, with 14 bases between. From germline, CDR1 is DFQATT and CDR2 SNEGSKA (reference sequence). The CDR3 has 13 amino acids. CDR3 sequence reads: CSALTRGDTEAFF. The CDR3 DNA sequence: TGCAGTGCCTTGACGAGGGGGGACACTGAAGCTTTCTTT.

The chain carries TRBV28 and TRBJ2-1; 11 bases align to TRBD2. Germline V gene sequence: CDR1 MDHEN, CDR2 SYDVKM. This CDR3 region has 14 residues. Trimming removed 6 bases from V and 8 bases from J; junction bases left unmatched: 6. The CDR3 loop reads CASRPGLAEDEQFF. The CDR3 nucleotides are TGTGCCAGCAGGCCGGGACTAGCGGAGGATGAGCAGTTCTTC.

CDR3 sequence (DNA): TGTGCCAGCAGTTCCATTAGCGGGGGAGACGAGCAGTACTTC. Amino acids: CASSSISGGDEQYF. V is TRBV28 and J is TRBJ2-7; 9 bases are a match to TRBD2. Losses at the gene ends were 4 bases for V and 5 bases for J; bases not matched to a gene: 6. The CDR3 sequence is 14 residues long. Per the germline V gene, CDR1 is MDHEN and CDR2 is SYDVKM.

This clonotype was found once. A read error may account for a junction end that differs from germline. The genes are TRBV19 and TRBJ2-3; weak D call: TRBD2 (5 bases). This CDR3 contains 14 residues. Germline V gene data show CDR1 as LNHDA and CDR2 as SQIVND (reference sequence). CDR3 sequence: CACSIRLAPDTQYF. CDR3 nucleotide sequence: TGTGCCTGTAGTATCCGCCTAGCCCCAGATACGCAGTATTTT.

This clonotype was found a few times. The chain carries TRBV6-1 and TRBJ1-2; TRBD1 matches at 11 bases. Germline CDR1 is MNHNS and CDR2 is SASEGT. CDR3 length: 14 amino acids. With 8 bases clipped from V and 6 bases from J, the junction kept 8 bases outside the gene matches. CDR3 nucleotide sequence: TGTGCCAGCGGACAGGGGGCGACGCCTGATGGCTACACCTTC. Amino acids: CASGQGATPDGYTF.

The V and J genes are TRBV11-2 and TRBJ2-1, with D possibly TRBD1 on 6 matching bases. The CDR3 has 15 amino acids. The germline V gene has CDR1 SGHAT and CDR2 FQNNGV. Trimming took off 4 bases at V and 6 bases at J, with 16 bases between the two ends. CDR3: CASSSTGQSSNEQFF. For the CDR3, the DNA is TGTGCCAGCAGCTCGACAGGACAATCATCCAATGAGCAGTTCTTC.

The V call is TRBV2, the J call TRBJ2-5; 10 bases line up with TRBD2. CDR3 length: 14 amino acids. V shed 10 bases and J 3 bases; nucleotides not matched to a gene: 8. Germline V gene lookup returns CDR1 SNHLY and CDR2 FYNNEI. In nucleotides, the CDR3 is TGTGCCACCCACTCGCTAGCGGGAGAAGAGACCCAGTACTTC. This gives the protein CATHSLAGEETQYF.

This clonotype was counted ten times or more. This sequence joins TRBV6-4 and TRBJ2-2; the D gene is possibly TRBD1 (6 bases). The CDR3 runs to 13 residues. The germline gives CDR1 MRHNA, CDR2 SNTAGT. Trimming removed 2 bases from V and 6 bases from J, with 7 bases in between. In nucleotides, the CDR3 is TGTGCCAGCAGTGACCAGGGGTCCGGGGAGCTGTTTTTT. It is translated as CASSDQGSGELFF.

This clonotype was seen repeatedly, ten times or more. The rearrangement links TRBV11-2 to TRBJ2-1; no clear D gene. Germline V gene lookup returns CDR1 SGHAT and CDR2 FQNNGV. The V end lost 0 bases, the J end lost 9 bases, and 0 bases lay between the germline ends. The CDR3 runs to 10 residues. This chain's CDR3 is CASSLDEQFF. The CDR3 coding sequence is TGTGCCAGCAGCTTAGATGAGCAGTTCTTC.